The T cell receptor beta chain described here comes from a study of cytomegalovirus exposure and HLA in healthy donors. Whole-study findings and limits: Being productive about 87% or about 30% of the time was typical of most TCR beta V segments in an earlier analysis. The only immune exposure information that was available was CMV serostatus. There were some V segments, including TRBV6-2 and TRBV6-3, excluded as indistinguishable.

Germline V gene sequence: CDR1 SQVTM, CDR2 ANQGSEA. Germline trimming cut 6 bases from V and 2 bases from J; bases unmatched to any gene: 7. The CDR3 has 14 amino acids. The primer mix had 60 Vbeta and 13 Jbeta primers. Data came from immunoSEQ multiplex PCR; TCRdb stores just in-frame clones and leaves some out. This table holds roughly 69,000 clones. Regarding this clone: Its specificity is not known.

The receptor's source is a woman under 40 in good health and CMV-seronegative. Sequencing used PBMCs. This chain connects TRBV29-1 to TRBJ2-5; the match to TRBD2 covers 9 bases. The DNA for the CDR3 is TGCAGCGTCGAGACTAGCGGAACACAAGAGACCCAGTACTTC. As protein: CSVETSGTQETQYF.